Each of the 16 T cell receptor beta chains below was sequenced from the same sample in a study of blood T cell repertoires in COVID-19. TCRdb's table, derived via immunoSEQ multiplex PCR, lists solely in-frame clones and lacks some. Of 150,000 to 200,000 clones in the sample, 88% were seen once. Material: peripheral blood. All receptors come from a man between 35 and 55 years old with active or convalescent COVID-19.

The chain has TRBV28 and TRBJ1-6; tentatively, D is TRBD1 (6 bases). The CDR3 is 12 residues long. Trimming stripped 11 bases from V and 10 bases from J, with 15 bases between. Germline V gives CDR1 MDHEN, CDR2 SYDVKM. DNA for the CDR3: TGTGCCGAGGGGGACAACGGATCACCCCTCCACTTT. Translated: CAEGDNGSPLHF.

This chain uses TRBV6-2 or TRBV6-3 with TRBJ1-1; D is uncertain. This CDR3 comprises 14 residues. Trimming removed 6 bases at V and 2 bases at J, with 13 bases between. The V gene's germline CDR1 is MNHEY and CDR2 SVGEGT. CDR3 nucleotides: TGTGCCAGCAGCGGACTGCCCAGTAACACTGAAGCTTTCTTT. Its protein product is CASSGLPSNTEAFF.

The chain is built from TRBV19 and TRBJ2-2; TRBD2 might be the D (6 bases). The CDR3 runs 16 residues. Germline V CDR1 and CDR2: LNHDA, SQIVND (reference sequence). V gave up 5 bases and J gave up 0 bases, with 13 bases separating them. CDR3 residues: CASSLRLGTNTGELFF. The CDR3 DNA reads as TGTGCCAGTAGTCTGAGACTAGGAACGAACACCGGGGAGCTGTTTTTT.

The V gene is TRBV5-1, the J gene TRBJ2-7; 7 nucleotides match TRBD1. Germline CDR1 and CDR2: SGHRS and YFSETQ. The CDR3 consists of 17 residues. The junction had 16 bases not matched to a gene; V was cut back by 7 bases and J by 0 bases. The CDR3 DNA reads as TGCGCCAGCTCGCTTATATCTGGGGACAGCCTCTCCTACGAGCAGTACTTC. Translated: CASSLISGDSLSYEQYF.

J is TRBJ2-1 and V is TRBV3-1 (or the pseudogene TRBV3-2); possible D gene TRBD2, 5 bases. Trimming left V 5 bases short and J 2 bases short, with 13 bases between. The germline V gene has CDR1 LGHDT and CDR2 YNNKEL (reference sequence). The CDR3 extends over 15 amino acids. Here the CDR3 DNA reads TGTGCCAGCAGCGCAGGCCTGAGGGCCTACAATGAGCAGTTCTTC. It yields the protein CASSAGLRAYNEQFF.

The rearrangement joins TRBV11-2 to TRBJ1-1; TRBD1 is a possible D gene (6 bases). CDR1 SGHAT and CDR2 FQNNGV come from the germline V gene. Trimming removed 5 bases from V and 5 bases from J, with 15 bases in between. This CDR3 is built from 14 residues. In DNA form, the CDR3 reads TGTGCCAGCAGCCTTCGGACAGATGGTACTGAAGCTTTCTTT. It specifies CASSLRTDGTEAFF.

V usage is TRBV5-4 and J usage is TRBJ1-4; 8 nucleotides align to TRBD1. The CDR3 consists of 14 residues. Germline V gives CDR1 SGHNT, CDR2 YYREEE (reference sequence). V trimming: 4 bases; J trimming: 7 bases; junction bases outside the gene matches: 6. CDR3 in DNA: TGTGCCAGCAGCGTGCAGGGGGCGACTGAAAAACTGTTTTTT. Protein sequence: CASSVQGATEKLFF. Full variable domain (rest looked up from reference TRBV5-4 and TRBJ1-4): ETGVTQSPTHLIKTRGQQVTLRCSSQSGHNTVSWYQQALGQGPQFIFQYYREEENGRGNFPPRFSGLQFPNYSSELNVNALELDDSALYLCASSVQGATEKLFFGSGTQLSVL.

This chain connects TRBV15 to TRBJ1-5; weak D call: TRBD1 (5 bases). Trimming removed 2 bases from V and 2 bases from J, with 13 bases in between. The CDR3 is 16 residues long. Germline V CDR1 and CDR2: LNHNV, YYDKDF (reference sequence). CDR3 residues: CATSRPSGMGNQPQHF. In DNA, the CDR3 is TGTGCCACCAGCAGACCCTCAGGGATGGGCAATCAGCCCCAGCATTTT.

This clone was recorded only once. The genes are TRBV7-2 and TRBJ2-3; possible D gene TRBD1, 5 bases. Trimming cost V 2 bases and J 3 bases, with 15 bases left between them. This CDR3 region has 16 residues. Germline V gene sequence: CDR1 SGHTA, CDR2 FQGNSA. The CDR3 sequence: CASSLHLSQGTDTQYF. The CDR3 DNA is TGTGCCAGCAGCTTACATTTGTCCCAGGGAACAGATACGCAGTATTTT.

This rearrangement joins TRBV21-1 to TRBJ2-6; no DNA check was done on the table's D call, TRBD2. TRBV21-1 is shown as a pseudogene. The length of the CDR3 is 19 residues. In nucleotides, the CDR3 is TGTGCCAGCAGCCAGGGACTAGCGGAATTTACCTCTGGGGCCAACGTCCTGACTTTC. It translates to CASSQGLAEFTSGANVLTF.

CDR3 in DNA: TGCAGTGCTAGTTCAGGCAGGGGGTTGATGAGCAATCAGCCCCAGCATTTT. This sequence encodes CSASSGRGLMSNQPQHF. The chain links TRBV20-1 to TRBJ1-5; 7 bases map to TRBD1. Germline V gives CDR1 DFQATT, CDR2 SNEGSKA (reference sequence). CDR3 length equals 17 residues. J lost 1 base, V lost 3 bases, and 12 bases had no gene match.

CDR3 bases: TGTGCCAGCAGCTTAAAGGACAGGGTCGATCTGGAGACGCAGTATTTT. Translation: CASSLKDRVDLETQYF. The chain joins TRBV13 to TRBJ2-3; 8 bases fit TRBD1. V lost 2 bases to trimming and J lost 9 bases; unmatched junction nucleotides: 13. This CDR3 contains 16 residues. Germline V lookup: CDR1 PRHDT, CDR2 FYEKMQ (reference sequence).

The J gene is TRBJ1-4, the V gene TRBV13, with 10 nucleotides matching TRBD1. The germline V gene encodes CDR1 PRHDT and CDR2 FYEKMQ (reference sequence). With V trimmed by 5 bases and J by 8 bases, 5 bases remained unmatched. CDR3 length equals 14 residues. The DNA for the CDR3 is TGTGCCAGCAGCCCGGGGACAGGGGAGGAAAAACTGTTTTTT. Translated: CASSPGTGEEKLFF.

This clone was recorded only once. The chain employs TRBV4-1 and TRBJ1-2; TRBD1 agrees at 7 bases. With 0 bases clipped from V and 7 bases from J, the junction kept 11 bases outside the gene matches. This CDR3 has 16 amino acids. Per germline, CDR1 MGHRA and CDR2 YSYEKL. CDR3 region: CASSQDRQQGLVGYTF. CDR3 coding DNA: TGCGCCAGCAGCCAAGATCGGCAACAGGGGTTGGTTGGCTACACCTTC.

V usage is TRBV7-9 and J usage is TRBJ1-4, with D possibly matching TRBD1 (5 bases). The germline V and J ends were trimmed by 2 bases and 4 bases, with 14 bases remaining between them. CDR1 is SEHNR and CDR2 is FQNEAQ in the germline V gene (reference sequence). CDR3 length: 16 amino acids. The CDR3 DNA follows: TGTGCCAGCAGCTTATGGTCGCAGGGCTTTAATGAAAAACTGTTTTTT. Translation: CASSLWSQGFNEKLFF. Full variable domain (remainder filled in from reference TRBV7-9 and TRBJ1-4): DTGVSQNPRHKITKRGQNVTFRCDPISEHNRLYWYRQTLGQGPEFLTYFQNEAQLEKSRLLSDRFSAERPKGSFSTLEIQRTEQGDSAMYLCASSLWSQGFNEKLFFGSGTQLSVL.

The chain joins TRBV4-3 to TRBJ1-4, with 9 bases aligning to TRBD1. CDR3 size: 16 residues. Per the germline V gene, CDR1 is LGHNA and CDR2 is YSLEER. V was clipped by 3 bases and J by 8 bases; unmatched bases: 10. The CDR3 nucleotides are TGCGCCAGCAGCCAGGCGGACAGGGGTCAGGACGAAAAACTGTTTTTT. It is translated as CASSQADRGQDEKLFF.